The source of this T cell receptor (beta chain) is a study of T cells in Graves' hyperthyroidism and ophthalmopathy (dated by TCRdb to about 2019). Notes on the research overall: Peripheral blood was collected at initial diagnosis, before any treatment. TCR V-J signatures able to tell the groups apart were searched for in a discovery cohort of more than 90 patients, of whom around 42 had Graves' ophthalmopathy and under 65 had stable Graves' hyperthyroidism. An independent validation cohort of 18 to 20 hyperthyroidism patients and 17 patients who later progressed to ophthalmopathy tested prospective prediction of ophthalmopathy. The 100 discovery patients were randomly split 7:3 into training and test sets. The study also compared thyroid tissue and blood T-cell repertoires from roughly 6 Graves' hyperthyroidism patients. Once sampling was done, hyperthyroidism patients were given methimazole at a starting dose of 30 mg daily, whereas ophthalmopathy patients were given high-dose intravenous methylprednisolone. TCR Vbeta CDR3 sequencing of some 140 peripheral blood samples (43 ophthalmopathy, roughly 72 hyperthyroidism and approximately 17 progressor patients) is reported in the paper.

This clonotype occurred a few times. Its recognized antigen is unknown. Base-call qualities are not available, and no considerably larger clone is one nucleotide away. Stable Graves' hyperthyroidism was defined as no progression to ophthalmopathy during 18 months of follow-up. Hyperthyroidism patients were newly diagnosed, had a disease duration of under 2 months, and were aged 18 to 65 years. The study excluded patients with uncontrolled infections, other autoimmune diseases, pregnancy or lactation. Diagnoses were based on clinical symptoms, serum thyroxine and TRAb, thyroid ultrasound and orbital computed tomography. PBMCs were separated from roughly 9.3 ml of fresh peripheral blood using Ficoll-Paque density gradient centrifugation. Total RNA was extracted with Trizol reagent, and quality was checked on an Agilent 2100 Bioanalyzer. Via the germline V gene, CDR1 is SNHLY and CDR2 FYNNEI. Here V drops 6 bases and J drops 1 base, and the junction holds 2 bases not matched to any gene. Measured from the cysteine to the phenylalanine, the CDR3 is 14 residues long. Just the 42-base CDR3 DNA is kept, in frame starting at base 1.

TCR beta CDR3 regions were amplified from RNA transcripts. For the first round of RT-PCR on the TCR CDR3, the HTBI primer set was used together with the Qiagen OneStep RT-PCR kit. The libraries were constructed in a second round of multiplex PCR and then size-selected and purified. Sequencing of the libraries was done on an Illumina HiSeq2000 using paired-end 100 bp reads. Per the authors' processing: SOAPnuke was used to process the raw data, removing reads that contained adapters or uncalled bases, had a mean Phred below 15, or lacked an exact match to the constant primer or identifier. High-quality paired reads were merged with COPE v1.2.5, and unique nucleotide sequences were defined as clonotypes. MiTCR v1.1 was used to align clonotypes to the IMGT TRBV, TRBD and TRBJ reference segments. Only V-J combinations with frequency above 0.0001, covering roughly 99% of repertoires, were analysed. A TCS score was defined as the ratio between F50 (clonal expansion) and ExV (chaos), using BLOSUM62-based TCRdist between CDR3 peptides within each V-J. Welch's t-statistics and random forest reduced just over 500 V-J features to roughly 13, which were used in a naive Bayes classifier (R e1071). Thyroid-blood repertoire similarity was quantified with the Morisita-Horn index. Through fastp at Q25 and MiXCR, TCRdb rebuilt clones from the public reads, retaining in-frame beta chains. CDR3 protein duplicates are merged, each entry listing the most common genes and DNA. Here the V and J calls rest on TCRdb's processing, not on the authors' analysis. The sample records some 800,000 distinct CDR3 sequences, approximately 40% of which are singletons. Of the sample, about 9% is held by the ten largest clones.

Results the study describes overall, beyond this receptor: During validation, the model predicted progression to ophthalmopathy a median of approximately 6.5 months ahead of onset, with just under 71% sensitivity and about 72% specificity. No statistical method was used to set the sample size in advance, and investigators knew the group allocation. Most expanded thyroid clonotypes (frequency above 0.001) were also found in blood, which suggests that blood repertoires may mirror thyroid immune responses. Ophthalmopathy was separated from stable hyperthyroidism by a 13 V-J signature model, with approximately 86% sensitivity and 81% to 83% specificity obtained in cross-validation and 80%/75% obtained in testing.

Recombination linked TRBV2 to TRBJ2-5, and TRBD1 aligns with 10 junction nucleotides. This TCR was recovered from a young man with Graves' hyperthyroidism. The source material was blood. This receptor has the CDR3 CASRRTGGQETQYF. The sequenced DNA: TGTGCCAGCAGGCGGACAGGGGGCCAAGAGACCCAGTACTTC.